A single sample is the source of the 9 T cell receptor beta chains below, sequenced in a study of T cells after posttransplantation cyclophosphamide. Cyclophosphamide on days +3 and +4 followed busulfan-fludarabine conditioning and a marrow graft. This table comes from immunoSEQ multiplex PCR, and its TCRdb copy is limited to in-frame clones, with some not included. Observed in the sample are 3,000 to 4,000 clones, none of them singletons. The input for sequencing was PBMCs, taken after allogeneic stem cell transplant with posttransplant cyclophosphamide. Receptors were obtained from a male patient younger than 45 who received an allogeneic stem cell transplant from a related donor, was CMV-positive, and had acute GVHD only. Some of the T cells may derive from the graft donor.

This clone was picked up many times. The chain carries TRBV5-1 and TRBJ2-7; the match to TRBD1 covers 10 bases. The V gene end was trimmed by 0 bases and the J gene end by 2 bases; junction bases not matched to a gene: 2. Per the germline V gene, CDR1 is SGHRS and CDR2 is YFSETQ. CDR3 length: 15 amino acids. CDR3 amino acids: CASSLDGTGAYEQYF. CDR3 nucleotide sequence: TGCGCCAGCAGCTTGGATGGGACAGGGGCCTACGAGCAGTACTTC.

This clone was counted many times. The chain uses TRBV25-1 and TRBJ2-5, with 7 bases identical to TRBD1. The germline CDR1 and CDR2 sequences are MGHDK and SYGVNS. This CDR3 spans 13 amino acids. V shed 6 bases, J shed 4 bases, and the junction held 5 bases outside the gene matches. The CDR3 region is CASSRRTGETQYF. The CDR3 coding sequence is TGTGCCAGCAGCAGACGGACAGGAGAGACCCAGTACTTC.

This clone is labeled as medium-sized. V gene TRBV7-2 combines with J gene TRBJ1-4; D gene ambiguous. This CDR3 spans 13 amino acids. V gave up 1 base and J gave up 5 bases, with 5 bases separating them. Germline assignment: CDR1 SGHTA and CDR2 FQGNSA. Here the CDR3 reads CASSLEANEKLFF. CDR3 nucleotides: TGTGCCAGCAGCTTAGAAGCGAATGAAAAACTGTTTTTT.

Within the sample, this clone is medium-sized. The J gene is TRBJ2-3, the V gene TRBV5-6; the D gene is possibly TRBD2 (7 bases). Trimming removed 4 bases at V and 3 bases at J, with 21 bases between. Germline V CDR1 and CDR2: SGHDT, YYEEEE. CDR3 length equals 17 residues. The CDR3 DNA is TGTGCCAGCAGCGTGTTCCGAGGGGGGGGGCGGACAGATACGCAGTATTTT. This encodes CASSVFRGGGRTDTQYF.

This clone showed up many times. The chain uses TRBV19 and TRBJ1-5; tentatively, D is TRBD1 (5 bases). V was clipped by 1 base and J by 2 bases, with 15 bases between them. The CDR3 length is 17 residues. The germline V gene encodes CDR1 LNHDA and CDR2 SQIVND (reference sequence). The CDR3 here is CASSIVTRALGNQPQHF. The CDR3 region has the DNA TGTGCCAGTAGTATAGTTACCAGGGCCCTTGGCAATCAGCCCCAGCATTTT.

This clone was observed many times. V gene TRBV19 combines with J gene TRBJ1-1; no firm D call. CDR3 size: 14 residues. CDR1 and CDR2 (germline): LNHDA, SQIVND (reference sequence). The V and J ends lost 4 bases and 1 base respectively, with 10 bases between them. This CDR3 is CASSTDWGNTEAFF. In DNA, the CDR3 is TGTGCCAGTAGTACGGACTGGGGGAACACTGAAGCTTTCTTT. The full variable domain, its missing parts supplied by reference TRBV19 and TRBJ1-1, is DGGITQSPKYLFRKEGQNVTLSCEQNLNHDAMYWYRQDPGQGLRLIYYSQIVNDFQKGDIAEGYSVSREKKESFPLTVTSAQKNPTAFYLCASSTDWGNTEAFFGQGTRLTVV.

By proportion, this clone is medium-sized. V gene TRBV6-6 combines with J gene TRBJ2-1; D gene ambiguous. This CDR3 contains 12 residues. V lost 5 bases, J lost 9 bases, and 11 bases lay in between. Germline CDR1 and CDR2: MNHNY and SVGAGI (reference sequence). CDR3 DNA: TGTGCCAGCAGTCCATACATCCTTGAGCAGTTCTTC. It codes for CASSPYILEQFF.

This clone was observed at least ten times. The chain couples TRBV19 to TRBJ1-2; no clear D. CDR3 length equals 13 residues. Trimming removed 0 bases from V and 8 bases from J, with 10 bases in between. CDR1 LNHDA and CDR2 SQIVND come from the germline V gene (reference sequence). The CDR3 reads CASSIEGRRGYTF. CDR3 in DNA: TGTGCCAGTAGTATAGAGGGCAGACGAGGCTACACCTTC.

This clone was observed at least ten times. The rearrangement uses TRBV6-5 and TRBJ1-1; D gene ambiguous. Trimming removed 0 bases at V and 6 bases at J, with 11 bases between. The CDR3 is 14 amino acids. Germline CDR1 MNHEY, CDR2 SVGAGI. This chain's CDR3 is CASSYSLGQPEAFF. The CDR3, as DNA: TGTGCCAGCAGTTACTCGTTAGGGCAGCCTGAAGCTTTCTTT.